The next 2 T cell receptor beta chains were all read from a single sample in a study of blood T cell repertoires in COVID-19. Produced via immunoSEQ multiplex PCR; TCRdb's table is partial and in-frame only. The data hold about 100,000 clones, with 88% observed a single time. Source material: peripheral blood. The source is a human donor in a cohort sampled during active COVID-19.

The rearrangement links TRBV6-6 to TRBJ1-5; TRBD1 is a possible D gene (6 bases). In germline, CDR1 is MNHNY, CDR2 SVGAGI (reference sequence). The CDR3 has 15 amino acids. The V gene lost 5 bases and the J gene lost 3 bases, with 14 bases spanning the gap. The CDR3 protein is CASSDRDNSNQPQHF. CDR3 coding DNA: TGTGCCAGCAGTGACCGGGACAATTCCAATCAGCCCCAGCATTTT.

This clone was seen only once. The CDR3 spells CASSPGTSDTQYF. The CDR3, as DNA: TGTGCCAGCTCCCCCGGGACTTCAGATACGCAGTATTTT. V and J are TRBV18 and TRBJ2-3; D is possibly TRBD2 (6 bases). The CDR3 has 13 amino acids. Deletions cut 6 bases from V and 4 bases from J, with 11 bases between. The germline V gene encodes CDR1 KGHSH and CDR2 LQKENI.